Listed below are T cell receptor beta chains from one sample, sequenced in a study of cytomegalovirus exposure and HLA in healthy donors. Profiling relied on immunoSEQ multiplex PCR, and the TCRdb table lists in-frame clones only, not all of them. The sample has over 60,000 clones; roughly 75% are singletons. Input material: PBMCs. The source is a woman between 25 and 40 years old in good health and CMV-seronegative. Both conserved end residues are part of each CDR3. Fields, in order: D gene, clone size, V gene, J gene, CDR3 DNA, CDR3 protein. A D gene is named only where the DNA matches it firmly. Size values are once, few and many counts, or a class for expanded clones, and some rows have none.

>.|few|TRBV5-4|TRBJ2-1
TGTGCCATCATCTCCTACAATGAGCAGTTCTTC
CAIISYNEQFF
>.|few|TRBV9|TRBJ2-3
TGTGCCAGCAGCGTAGAGGCTAGCGCAGATACGCAGTATTTT
CASSVEASADTQYF
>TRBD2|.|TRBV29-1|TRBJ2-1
TGCAGCGTTGTACTAGCGGGAGGCTCCTACAATGAGCAGTTCTTC
CSVVLAGGSYNEQFF
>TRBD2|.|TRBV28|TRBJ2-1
TGTGCCAGCAGTTTAAGGCATAGACTAGCGGACTACAATGAGCAGTTCTTC
CASSLRHRLADYNEQFF
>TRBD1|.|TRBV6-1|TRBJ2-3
TGTGCCAGCACCGGACAGGGGTCATTAGATACGCAGTATTTT
CASTGQGSLDTQYF
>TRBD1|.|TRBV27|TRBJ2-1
TGTGCCAGCAGTCTCGCCGGGACAGGGTCCTACAATGAGCAGTTCTTC
CASSLAGTGSYNEQFF
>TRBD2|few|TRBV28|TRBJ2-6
TGTGCCAGCGGACTAGTGTCTGGGGCCAACGTCCTGACTTTC
CASGLVSGANVLTF
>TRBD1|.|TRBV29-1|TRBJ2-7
TGCAGCGTTGAGCCGGGACAGGGAATATCCCACGAGCAGTACTTC
CSVEPGQGISHEQYF
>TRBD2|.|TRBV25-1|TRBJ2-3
TGTGCCAGCTCCCTAGCGGGAGGCACAGATACGCAGTATTTT
CASSLAGGTDTQYF
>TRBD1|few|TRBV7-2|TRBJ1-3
TGTGCCAGCAGCTTAAGGGGACAGGGAAACACCATATATTTT
CASSLRGQGNTIYF
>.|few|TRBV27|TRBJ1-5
TGTGCCAGCAGTCCCGCAGGGTACAATCAGCCCCAGCATTTT
CASSPAGYNQPQHF
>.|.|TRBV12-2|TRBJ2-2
TGTGCAAGTCGCTTAGAAAGTAGCGGGAGAAAGGACACCGGGGAGCTGTTTTTT
CASRLESSGRKDTGELFF
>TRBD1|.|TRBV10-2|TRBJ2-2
TGCGCCAGCAGTACTGAACAGGGGGCGAACACCGGGGAGCTGTTTTTT
CASSTEQGANTGELFF
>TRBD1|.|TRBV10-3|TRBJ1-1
TGTGCCATCAGTGAGGTCCAGGGGGGTACTGAAGCTTTCTTT
CAISEVQGGTEAFF
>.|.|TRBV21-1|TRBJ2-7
TGTGCCAGCAGTGTGGCGAAACTAGCGGGTGTTGAAAGCTCCTACGAGCAGTACTTC
CASSVAKLAGVESSYEQYF
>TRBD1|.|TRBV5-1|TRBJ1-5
TGCGCCAGCAGCCAGGACAGGGAAGAGGGACAGCCCCAGCATTTT
CASSQDREEGQPQHF
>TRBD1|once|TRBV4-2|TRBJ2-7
TGTGCCAGCAGCCAAGCAGTGACGGGACAGGGAAGGTCCTACGAGCAGTACTTC
CASSQAVTGQGRSYEQYF
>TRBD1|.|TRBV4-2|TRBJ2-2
TGTGCCAGCAGCCAAGGTCCGCATCCGGGACAGGGATCCGGGGAGCTGTTTTTT
CASSQGPHPGQGSGELFF
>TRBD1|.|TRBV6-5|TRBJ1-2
TGTGCCAGCAGGCTGACAGGGAACTATGGCTACACCTTC
CASRLTGNYGYTF
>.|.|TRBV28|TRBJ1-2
TGTGCCAGCAGTTATTCACAGGGATCCGGCTACACCTTC
CASSYSQGSGYTF
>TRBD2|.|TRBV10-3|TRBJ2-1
TGTGCCATCAGTGAGGCTAGCGGGGGGTATGAGCAGTTCTTC
CAISEASGGYEQFF
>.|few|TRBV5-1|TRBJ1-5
TGCGCCAGCAGCTTGGAGACGGGGAGAGCGCCCCAGCATTTT
CASSLETGRAPQHF
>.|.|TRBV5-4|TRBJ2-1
TGTGCCAGCAGCTTCTCCGGGAGCCCCTACAATGAGCAGTTCTTC
CASSFSGSPYNEQFF
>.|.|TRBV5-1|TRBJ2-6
TGCGCCAGCAGCTTGGGACAGACTGGGGCCAACGTCCTGACTTTC
CASSLGQTGANVLTF
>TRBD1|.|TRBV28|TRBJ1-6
TGTGCCAGCAGCCAATTACTTACAGGGGTATGGAATTCACCCCTCCACTTT
CASSQLLTGVWNSPLHF
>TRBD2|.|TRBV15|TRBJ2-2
TGTGCCACCAGCAGAACGACTAGCCTGAACACCGGGGAGCTGTTTTTT
CATSRTTSLNTGELFF
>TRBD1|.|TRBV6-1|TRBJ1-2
TGTGCCAGCAGTGTCCTCAGGGGGGACCTCGGTATGGATGGCTACACCTTC
CASSVLRGDLGMDGYTF
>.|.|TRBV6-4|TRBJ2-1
TGTGCCAGCAGTGACTCAGCGGAGAACAATGAGCAGTTCTTC
CASSDSAENNEQFF